The source of this T cell receptor beta chain is a study of cytomegalovirus exposure and HLA in healthy donors. Findings and caveats of the study: Researchers reported in a later analysis that a missense DCLRE1C variant was tied to TCR beta V- and J-gene trimming.

On this clone: The antigen remains unidentified.

V was shortened by 0 bases and J by 6 bases, with 21 bases between the two germline ends. This CDR3 is built from 19 residues. CDR1 is LGHNA and CDR2 is YSLEER in the germline V gene. This PCR relied on a set of 60 Vbeta primers and 13 Jbeta primers. This table comes from immunoSEQ multiplex PCR, and its TCRdb copy is limited to in-frame clones, with some not included. The table lists around 90,000 clones, roughly 72% of them singletons. The material sequenced was PBMCs. The rearrangement joins TRBV4-3 to TRBJ1-6; D is possibly TRBD1 (6 bases). This sequence was found in a man aged 25-45 years in good health and CMV-seronegative. The DNA for the CDR3 is TGCGCCAGCAGCCAAGAGTACTTGTGGTCGGACAGACCTAATTCACCCCTCCACTTT. Residues: CASSQEYLWSDRPNSPLHF.